The T cell receptor (beta chain) described here comes from a study of blood T cell repertoires in COVID-19. Study as a whole: From the United States, Italy and Spain came samples of acute and convalescent COVID-19. Sources were T cells, B-cell-depleted T cells, or PBMCs; the material itself was cDNA or gDNA.

Per the authors' pipeline: Researchers report that nucleated cell counts were estimated from reference gene primer amplification. Method: immunoSEQ multiplex PCR; TCRdb's copy keeps in-frame clones and lacks some. The V and J calls and clone size were taken over from that table, and D and trimming were inferred from the DNA. The sample includes more than 200,000 clones, almost 90% of them seen just once. V lost 1 base and J 5 bases, leaving 11 bases between the germline ends. The CDR3 sequence is 14 residues long. CDR1 and CDR2 from the germline V gene are MDHEN and SYDVKM. The V gene is TRBV28, the J gene TRBJ1-2, with a tentative D call TRBD1 (5 bases). The TCR was taken from a man of 80 years or more with acute or convalescent COVID-19. The sequenced sample consisted of peripheral blood. As DNA, the CDR3 is TGTGCCAGCAGTTTATCTCAGGCAGGGTATGGCTACACCTTC. This translates into CASSLSQAGYGYTF.